One sample yielded the 22 T cell receptor beta chains listed below, sequenced in a study of control samples from healthy donors and cancer patients. Clones were read by immunoSEQ multiplex PCR, and TCRdb kept only the in-frame ones, dropping some. The sample holds roughly 190,000 clones, roughly 91% seen once. The sequencing sample was made of blood. All receptors derive from a woman aged 30 to 39 in good health.

This chain uses TRBV13 with TRBJ2-7, with TRBD2 matching 11 bases. The V segment lost 4 bases and the J segment 6 bases; nucleotides outside the gene matches: 5. The CDR3 has 14 amino acids. The germline V gene encodes CDR1 PRHDT and CDR2 FYEKMQ (reference sequence). DNA for the CDR3: TGTGCCAGCAGCTATAGCGGGGGGGCCGTCGAGCAGTACTTC. This sequence encodes CASSYSGGAVEQYF. Filled out from reference TRBV13 and TRBJ2-7, the complete variable domain reads AAGVIQSPRHLIKEKRETATLKCYPIPRHDTVYWYQQGPGQDPQFLISFYEKMQSDKGSIPDRFSAQQFSDYHSELNMSSLELGDSALYFCASSYSGGAVEQYFGPGTRLTVT.

The rearrangement joins TRBV5-1 to TRBJ1-4, with D perhaps TRBD1 (6 bases). CDR3 length: 14 amino acids. V was pared by 1 base and J by 5 bases, with 9 bases between. Germline V lookup: CDR1 SGHRS, CDR2 YFSETQ. The CDR3 DNA follows: TGCGCCAGCAGCTTGTACAGGGAGAATGAAAAACTGTTTTTT. This gives the protein CASSLYRENEKLFF.

The chain employs TRBV7-3 and TRBJ2-7; TRBD2 matches 8 bases. CDR1 is SGHTA, CDR2 FQGTGA, per germline. This CDR3 spans 14 amino acids. The ends lost 7 bases at V and 0 bases at J; junction bases unmatched: 5. The CDR3 DNA reads as TGTGCCAGCACCCCTAGCGGGCGCTCCTACGAGCAGTACTTC. Amino acids: CASTPSGRSYEQYF.

Comments on this clone: Other DNA sequences within the sample encode an identical CDR3. The chain employs TRBV6-5 and TRBJ1-1; 9 nucleotides agree with TRBD1. Germline V gives CDR1 MNHEY, CDR2 SVGAGI. V gave up 7 bases and J gave up 4 bases; unmatched junction bases: 4. The CDR3 runs 13 residues. CDR3 protein: CASIPDRGTEAFF. The DNA for the CDR3 is TGTGCCAGCATTCCGGACAGGGGCACTGAAGCTTTCTTT.

A single count supports this clone. V usage is TRBV6-6 and J usage is TRBJ1-4; 9 nucleotides align to TRBD1. This CDR3 contains 16 residues. Germline-derived CDR1 and CDR2 are MNHNY and SVGAGI (reference sequence). V was pared by 2 bases and J by 6 bases, with 7 bases of the junction left unmatched. The CDR3 DNA reads TGTGCCAGCAGTTACCCCGGGACAGGGTCCGATGAAAAACTGTTTTTT. This sequence encodes CASSYPGTGSDEKLFF.

The chain combines TRBV3-1 (or the pseudogene TRBV3-2) with TRBJ1-3; possible D gene TRBD1, 6 bases. Germline V lookup: CDR1 LGHDT, CDR2 YNNKEL (reference sequence). V was cut by 5 bases and J by 0 bases, with 8 bases left in between. The CDR3 spans 14 residues. CDR3 sequence: CASSIQGSGNTIYF. The CDR3 DNA reads TGTGCCAGCAGCATACAGGGCTCTGGAAACACCATATATTTT.

The chain recombines TRBV29-1 with TRBJ1-2; perhaps TRBD1 as D (6 bases). This CDR3 is 11 amino acids long. Germline CDR1 reads SQVTM; CDR2 reads ANQGSEA. V was trimmed by 4 bases and J by 3 bases, leaving 6 bases between them. CDR3 sequence reads: CSVGTDYGYTF. CDR3 bases: TGCAGCGTTGGGACAGACTATGGCTACACCTTC.

The chain links TRBV6-2 or TRBV6-3 to TRBJ1-4; 7 positions agree with TRBD1. The junction had 5 bases not matched to a gene; V was cut back by 4 bases and J by 0 bases. The CDR3 extends over 16 amino acids. Germline V gene lookup returns CDR1 MNHEY and CDR2 SVGEGT. DNA for the CDR3: TGTGCCAGCAGTTGGACCAGGGGGACAACTAATGAAAAACTGTTTTTT. Its translation: CASSWTRGTTNEKLFF.

The CDR3 sequence is CASSFQSGTEAFF. The CDR3 DNA reads TGTGCCAGCAGCTTCCAATCGGGCACTGAAGCTTTCTTT. J is TRBJ1-1 and V is TRBV11-2; D gene uncertain. CDR3 length: 13 amino acids. Per germline, CDR1 SGHAT and CDR2 FQNNGV. Trimming cost V 3 bases and J 4 bases, with 9 bases left between them.

The chain joins TRBV21-1 to TRBJ2-7; TRBD1, the D gene given by the table, was not confirmed from the DNA. TRBV21-1 represents a pseudogene. This CDR3 has 13 amino acids. The CDR3 region has the DNA TGTGCCAGCAGCAACCGACATACCTACGAGCAGTACTTC. This translates into CASSNRHTYEQYF.

The genes are TRBV27 and TRBJ2-3; D is ambiguous. Per the germline V gene, CDR1 is MNHEY and CDR2 is SMNVEV (reference sequence). The CDR3 loop spans 13 amino acids. The V gene lost 0 bases and the J gene lost 4 bases, with 5 bases spanning the gap. CDR3 DNA sequence: TGTGCCAGCAGTTTATCCAGCCCAGATACGCAGTATTTT. It is translated as CASSLSSPDTQYF.

The J gene is TRBJ1-2, the V gene TRBV20-1; tentatively, D is TRBD1 (5 bases). Deletions cut 3 bases from V and 0 bases from J, with 8 bases between. This CDR3 has 13 amino acids. The germline V gene has CDR1 DFQATT and CDR2 SNEGSKA (reference sequence). The CDR3 DNA reads TGCAGTGCTAGTCAGGGAGCTAACTATGGCTACACCTTC. Its protein is CSASQGANYGYTF.

This rearrangement joins TRBV5-1 to TRBJ2-3; D is tentatively TRBD1 or TRBD2 (5 bases each). CDR1 is SGHRS, CDR2 YFSETQ, per germline. The ends were cut back, 0 bases at V and 4 bases at J, with 9 bases in the middle. The CDR3 is 14 residues long. The CDR3 reads CASSLGGPADTQYF. In DNA, the CDR3 is TGCGCCAGCAGCTTGGGGGGACCCGCAGATACGCAGTATTTT. The whole variable domain, remainder taken from reference TRBV5-1 and TRBJ2-3, is KAGVTQTPRYLIKTRGQQVTLSCSPISGHRSVSWYQQTPGQGLQFLFEYFSETQRNKGNFPGRFSGRQFSNSRSEMNVSTLELGDSALYLCASSLGGPADTQYFGPGTRLTVL.

The count of this clone is one. The chain combines TRBV6-6 with TRBJ1-5; 9 positions agree with TRBD1. Unmatched junction bases numbered 6, after V lost 6 bases and J lost 0 bases. Germline CDR1 MNHNY, CDR2 SVGAGI (reference sequence). CDR3 size: 16 residues. The CDR3 loop is CASRPGQGYSNQPQHF. The CDR3 DNA follows: TGTGCCAGCAGGCCGGGACAGGGCTATAGCAATCAGCCCCAGCATTTT.

The chain carries TRBV12-5 and TRBJ2-2, with TRBD1 as a possible D gene (6 bases). Germline V lookup: CDR1 LGHNT, CDR2 FRNRAP. Trimming took 0 bases from V and 4 from J, leaving 6 bases between them. The CDR3 totals 14 residues. CDR3 loop: CASGLVGGTGELFF. For the CDR3, the DNA is TGTGCTAGTGGTTTGGTAGGGGGCACCGGGGAGCTGTTTTTT.

This rearrangement joins TRBV5-1 to TRBJ2-3; no firm D call. This CDR3 contains 13 residues. Per the germline V gene, CDR1 is SGHRS and CDR2 is YFSETQ. Trimming took 4 bases from V and 2 from J, leaving 8 bases between them. CDR3 DNA sequence: TGCGCCAGCAGCATTGGGGACACAGATACGCAGTATTTT. Translation: CASSIGDTDTQYF.

The CDR3 here is CASSESRQATSYNEQFF. The CDR3 DNA sequence: TGCGCCAGCAGTGAGTCGAGGCAGGCGACCTCCTACAATGAGCAGTTCTTC. V usage is TRBV10-1 and J usage is TRBJ2-1; D gene unclear. Germline CDR1 and CDR2: WNHNN and SYGVQD (reference sequence). The V end lost 0 bases, the J end lost 0 bases, and 12 bases lay between the germline ends. The CDR3 has 17 residues.

The gene calls are TRBV3-1 (or the pseudogene TRBV3-2) and TRBJ2-3; no definite D call. The CDR3 sequence is 15 residues long. V was cut by 1 base and J by 1 base, with 9 bases left in between. The germline V gene encodes CDR1 LGHDT and CDR2 YNNKEL (reference sequence). This CDR3 is CASSQGGFRTDTQYF. DNA of the CDR3: TGTGCCAGCAGCCAAGGAGGTTTCCGCACAGATACGCAGTATTTT.

The chain couples TRBV28 to TRBJ2-2; D possibly matches TRBD1 or TRBD2 (5 bases each). The CDR3 sequence is 14 residues long. Per germline, CDR1 MDHEN and CDR2 SYDVKM. The V end lost 4 bases, the J end lost 3 bases, and 9 bases lay between the germline ends. The CDR3 sequence: CASSSLGDTGELFF. CDR3 nucleotides: TGTGCCAGCAGTTCCCTGGGGGACACCGGGGAGCTGTTTTTT.

The chain joins TRBV6-4 to TRBJ2-3; no definite D call. Germline CDR1 is MRHNA and CDR2 is SNTAGT. CDR3 length: 14 amino acids. V was pared by 0 bases and J by 2 bases, with 6 bases between. CDR3 coding DNA: TGTGCCAGCAGTGACTCCCTCTTCACAGATACGCAGTATTTT. Protein: CASSDSLFTDTQYF.

V usage is TRBV11-3 and J usage is TRBJ1-6; TRBD1 matches at 7 bases. The CDR3 has 16 residues. Trimming at V came to 0 bases and at J to 6 bases, leaving 5 bases not matched to a gene. Germline CDR1 SGHNT, CDR2 YENEEA. The CDR3 sequence is CASSLDADRVNSPLHF. The CDR3, as DNA: TGTGCCAGCAGCTTAGATGCCGACAGGGTTAATTCACCCCTCCACTTT.

On this clone itself: Other DNA sequences of this sample code for an identical CDR3. The chain employs TRBV6-4 and TRBJ1-1; D unclear. CDR1 is MRHNA, CDR2 SNTAGT, per germline. The ends were cut back, 0 bases at V and 2 bases at J, with 4 bases in the middle. The CDR3 totals 13 residues. The CDR3 spells CASSDSANTEAFF. The CDR3 nucleotides are TGTGCCAGCAGTGACTCGGCTAACACTGAAGCTTTCTTT.